Here is one TCR beta chain with its context. Its matching antigen is unknown. The assay was immunoSEQ multiplex PCR, and TCRdb's table has in-frame clones only and misses some. In the table there are over 100,000 clones, more than 75% of which are singletons. The data originate from a study of T cell responses to AZD1222 COVID-19 vaccine. The study, taken as a whole, reports: A reported finding is that nearly half of spike-specific TCRs target unmutated variant regions. Most donors were white British and more were female, and clonal diversity was possibly underestimated.

CDR3 size: 13 residues. The germline V gene encodes CDR1 MNHEY and CDR2 SMNVEV (reference sequence). This clonotype was obtained from an adult who received the AZD1222 COVID-19 vaccine. The input for sequencing was peripheral blood, taken 28 days after the second AZD1222 dose. The rearrangement uses TRBV27 and TRBJ1-1; TRBD1 is a possible D gene (6 bases). The CDR3 region is CAVGQGMNTEAFF. The DNA for the CDR3 is TGTGCTGTCGGCCAGGGGATGAACACTGAAGCTTTCTTT.